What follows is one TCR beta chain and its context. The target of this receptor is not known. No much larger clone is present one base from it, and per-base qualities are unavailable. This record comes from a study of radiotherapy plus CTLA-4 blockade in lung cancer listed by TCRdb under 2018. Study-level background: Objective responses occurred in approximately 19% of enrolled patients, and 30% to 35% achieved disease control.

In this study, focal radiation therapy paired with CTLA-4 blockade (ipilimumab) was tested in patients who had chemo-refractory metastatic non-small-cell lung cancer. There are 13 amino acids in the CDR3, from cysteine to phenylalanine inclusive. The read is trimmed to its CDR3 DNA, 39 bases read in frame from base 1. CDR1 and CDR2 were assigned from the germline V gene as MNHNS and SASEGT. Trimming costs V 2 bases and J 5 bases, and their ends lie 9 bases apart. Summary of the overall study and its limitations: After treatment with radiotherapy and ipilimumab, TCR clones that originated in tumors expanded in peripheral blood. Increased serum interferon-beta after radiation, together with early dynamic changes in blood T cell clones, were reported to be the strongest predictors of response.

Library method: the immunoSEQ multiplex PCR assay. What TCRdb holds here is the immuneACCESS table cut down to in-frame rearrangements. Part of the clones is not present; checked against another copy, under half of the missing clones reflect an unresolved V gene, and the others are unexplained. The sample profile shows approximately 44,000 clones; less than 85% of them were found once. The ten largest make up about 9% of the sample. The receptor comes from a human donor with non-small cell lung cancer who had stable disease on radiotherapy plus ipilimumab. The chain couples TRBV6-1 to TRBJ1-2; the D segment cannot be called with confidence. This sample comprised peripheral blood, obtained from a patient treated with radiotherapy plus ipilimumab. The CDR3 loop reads CASSETDLYGYTF. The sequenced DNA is TGTGCCAGCAGTGAAACCGATTTATATGGCTACACCTTC.